This is a list of T cell receptor beta chains from one sample in a study of control samples from healthy donors and cancer patients. Assay used: immunoSEQ multiplex PCR; TCRdb lists only in-frame clones, some missing. The sample lists more than 85,000 clones, 83% occurring once. The specimen was blood. The receptors were sampled from a woman aged 45 to 65 in good health. CDR3s include the opening cysteine and the closing phenylalanine or tryptophan. The D gene is left open where the match is weak. A clone size is listed for some rows: how often the clone was seen (once, few, many), or a class if it is expanded.

d_gene: -; abundance: -; j_gene: TRBJ2-5; v_gene: TRBV4-2; CDR3nt: TGTGCCAGCAGCCAAGATACGGGGAGGGAGACCCAGTACTTC; CDR3aa: CASSQDTGRETQYF
d_gene: TRBD1; abundance: -; j_gene: TRBJ2-5; v_gene: TRBV6-5; CDR3nt: TGTGCCAGCAGTTTTGGACAGGGGACCCACCAAGAGACCCAGTACTTC; CDR3aa: CASSFGQGTHQETQYF
d_gene: -; abundance: -; j_gene: TRBJ1-2; v_gene: TRBV30; CDR3nt: TGTGCCTGGAGAGACCCGGACAGTGGAGGCTACACCTTC; CDR3aa: CAWRDPDSGGYTF
d_gene: TRBD1; abundance: -; j_gene: TRBJ1-6; v_gene: TRBV9; CDR3nt: TGTGCCAGCAGCCCCGGGACAGGGGGCATGAATTCACCCCTCCACTTT; CDR3aa: CASSPGTGGMNSPLHF
d_gene: -; abundance: -; j_gene: TRBJ1-5; v_gene: TRBV18; CDR3nt: TGTGCCAGCTCACCAGTTTTAGCAGGGGACAATCAGCCCCAGCATTTT; CDR3aa: CASSPVLAGDNQPQHF
d_gene: TRBD2; abundance: few; j_gene: TRBJ2-1; v_gene: TRBV27; CDR3nt: TGTGCCAGCAGTTTAAGGACTAGCGGGGGAAGCAATGAGCAGTTCTTC; CDR3aa: CASSLRTSGGSNEQFF
d_gene: TRBD2; abundance: -; j_gene: TRBJ2-2; v_gene: TRBV29-1; CDR3nt: TGCAGCGGCCTCGGGGGGGCGGGGTCCAACACCGGGGAGCTGTTTTTT; CDR3aa: CSGLGGAGSNTGELFF
d_gene: TRBD2; abundance: -; j_gene: TRBJ2-1; v_gene: TRBV5-1; CDR3nt: TGCGCCAGCAGGGAAGGGACTAGCGGGAGCCATGAGCAGTTCTTC; CDR3aa: CASREGTSGSHEQFF
d_gene: -; abundance: -; j_gene: TRBJ2-1; v_gene: TRBV5-1; CDR3nt: TGCGCCAGCAGCTTGGTTCTTCCTCCGACGTCCTACAATGAGCAGTTCTTC; CDR3aa: CASSLVLPPTSYNEQFF
d_gene: -; abundance: -; j_gene: TRBJ1-6; v_gene: TRBV28; CDR3nt: TGTGCCAGCCGAACCCCGGGGCAGGGGAATTCACCCCTCCACTTT; CDR3aa: CASRTPGQGNSPLHF
d_gene: TRBD2; abundance: -; j_gene: TRBJ2-7; v_gene: TRBV7-2; CDR3nt: TGTGCCAGCAGCTCAATTCGGACTAGCGGGGTCTACGAGCAGTACTTC; CDR3aa: CASSSIRTSGVYEQYF
d_gene: -; abundance: -; j_gene: TRBJ2-2; v_gene: TRBV9; CDR3nt: TGTGCCAGCAGCGAGGGAAGACAGAACACCGGGGAGCTGTTTTTT; CDR3aa: CASSEGRQNTGELFF
d_gene: -; abundance: -; j_gene: TRBJ2-7; v_gene: TRBV3-1/TRBV3-2; CDR3nt: TGTGCCAGCAGCCAAGATCTCACCTCTCGAGAGCAGTACTTC; CDR3aa: CASSQDLTSREQYF
d_gene: -; abundance: -; j_gene: TRBJ1-4; v_gene: TRBV6-5; CDR3nt: TGTGCCAGCGGGTGGCAGGGTTATGAAAAACTGTTTTTT; CDR3aa: CASGWQGYEKLFF
d_gene: TRBD1; abundance: -; j_gene: TRBJ1-5; v_gene: TRBV19; CDR3nt: TGTGCCAGTAGTTTCTCCGGGACAGCAATAAATCAGCCCCAGCATTTT; CDR3aa: CASSFSGTAINQPQHF
d_gene: TRBD2; abundance: few; j_gene: TRBJ2-1; v_gene: TRBV24-1; CDR3nt: TGTGCCACCAGTGATACCGGGACTAGCGGCCTTAATGAGCAGTTCTTC; CDR3aa: CATSDTGTSGLNEQFF
d_gene: -; abundance: -; j_gene: TRBJ2-2; v_gene: TRBV9; CDR3nt: TGTGCCAGCAGCGTAGCGGGCTCCCCGGCCGGGGAGCTGTTTTTT; CDR3aa: CASSVAGSPAGELFF
d_gene: TRBD2; abundance: -; j_gene: TRBJ2-1; v_gene: TRBV7-8; CDR3nt: TGTGCCAGCAGCCCGCTAGCGGGAGGCATCAATGAGCAGTTCTTC; CDR3aa: CASSPLAGGINEQFF
d_gene: TRBD2; abundance: -; j_gene: TRBJ2-5; v_gene: TRBV7-3; CDR3nt: TGTGCCAGCAGGCACATTCCGACTAGCGACCACCAAGAGACCCAGTACTTC; CDR3aa: CASRHIPTSDHQETQYF
d_gene: TRBD1; abundance: -; j_gene: TRBJ1-2; v_gene: TRBV9; CDR3nt: TGTGCCAGCAGCGGAGGACAGGACCCAAGGGGGTATGGCTACACCTTC; CDR3aa: CASSGGQDPRGYGYTF
d_gene: TRBD1; abundance: once; j_gene: TRBJ1-3; v_gene: TRBV30; CDR3nt: TGTGCCTGGAGTAAGGGACAGTCAGGAAACACCATATATTTT; CDR3aa: CAWSKGQSGNTIYF
d_gene: -; abundance: -; j_gene: TRBJ2-3; v_gene: TRBV29-1; CDR3nt: TGCAGCGTTGACAGGGATAGCAGGGGCACAGATACGCAGTATTTT; CDR3aa: CSVDRDSRGTDTQYF
d_gene: -; abundance: -; j_gene: TRBJ1-1; v_gene: TRBV4-3; CDR3nt: TGCGCCAGCAGCCAAGAGCCGGGGGCTGAAGCTTTCTTT; CDR3aa: CASSQEPGAEAFF
d_gene: -; abundance: few; j_gene: TRBJ2-2; v_gene: TRBV4-2; CDR3nt: TGTGCCAGCAGCCAAGAACTAGAAAACACCGGGGAGCTGTTTTTT; CDR3aa: CASSQELENTGELFF
d_gene: TRBD1; abundance: -; j_gene: TRBJ1-4; v_gene: TRBV7-8; CDR3nt: TGTGCCAGCAGCTTAGCGGCCGTCGGACAGGGAAGGGAAAAACTGTTTTTT; CDR3aa: CASSLAAVGQGREKLFF
d_gene: -; abundance: -; j_gene: TRBJ2-5; v_gene: TRBV3-1/TRBV3-2; CDR3nt: TGTGCCAGCAGCCAAGGTTTCCAGTCCCAAGAGACCCAGTACTTC; CDR3aa: CASSQGFQSQETQYF
d_gene: -; abundance: -; j_gene: TRBJ1-1; v_gene: TRBV9; CDR3nt: TGTGCCAGCAGCGCCGGGGACTACACTGAAGCTTTCTTT; CDR3aa: CASSAGDYTEAFF
d_gene: -; abundance: -; j_gene: TRBJ1-4; v_gene: TRBV5-8; CDR3nt: TGTGCCAGCAGCTTGGGGACAGTAACTAATGAAAAACTGTTTTTT; CDR3aa: CASSLGTVTNEKLFF
d_gene: -; abundance: -; j_gene: TRBJ1-1; v_gene: TRBV9; CDR3nt: TGTGCCAGCAGCGTAGGTATCGATGAAGCTTTCTTT; CDR3aa: CASSVGIDEAFF
d_gene: -; abundance: -; j_gene: TRBJ2-3; v_gene: TRBV19; CDR3nt: TGTGCCAGTAGTAAAGGGTTATCCACAGATACGCAGTATTTT; CDR3aa: CASSKGLSTDTQYF
d_gene: -; abundance: once; j_gene: TRBJ2-2; v_gene: TRBV6-6; CDR3nt: TGTGCCAGCAGTTATGGGCAGGGTGAGACCGGGGAGCTGTTTTTT; CDR3aa: CASSYGQGETGELFF
d_gene: TRBD1; abundance: few; j_gene: TRBJ1-1; v_gene: TRBV19; CDR3nt: TGTGCCAGTAGTCCGATGGGACAGCAGAACACTGAAGCTTTCTTT; CDR3aa: CASSPMGQQNTEAFF
d_gene: -; abundance: few; j_gene: TRBJ2-1; v_gene: TRBV10-2; CDR3nt: TGCGCCAGCAGTGAGAGTCGTGAGCAGTTCTTC; CDR3aa: CASSESREQFF
d_gene: -; abundance: -; j_gene: TRBJ1-6; v_gene: TRBV5-4; CDR3nt: TGTGCCAGCAGCTTGGTGGGGAACCTTTCACCCCTCCACTTT; CDR3aa: CASSLVGNLSPLHF
d_gene: -; abundance: -; j_gene: TRBJ1-2; v_gene: TRBV24-1; CDR3nt: TGTGCCACCAGTGATAGGACGGCAGGCTACACCTTC; CDR3aa: CATSDRTAGYTF
d_gene: -; abundance: once; j_gene: TRBJ1-2; v_gene: TRBV6-1; CDR3nt: TGTGCCAGCAGTGAAGGTGGGACTGGTAACTATGGCTACACCTTC; CDR3aa: CASSEGGTGNYGYTF
d_gene: TRBD2; abundance: -; j_gene: TRBJ2-7; v_gene: TRBV29-1; CDR3nt: TGCAGCGTTGCCTCTAGCGGCTACGAGCAGTACTTC; CDR3aa: CSVASSGYEQYF
d_gene: -; abundance: -; j_gene: TRBJ1-1; v_gene: TRBV7-8; CDR3nt: TGTGCCAGCAGCTACGAAGCCGGCACTGAAGCTTTCTTT; CDR3aa: CASSYEAGTEAFF
d_gene: -; abundance: -; j_gene: TRBJ2-1; v_gene: TRBV20-1; CDR3nt: TGCAGTGCCACCCTAAGCAATGAGCAGTTCTTC; CDR3aa: CSATLSNEQFF
d_gene: TRBD2; abundance: -; j_gene: TRBJ2-1; v_gene: TRBV28; CDR3nt: TGTGCCAGCAGTCCCTGGACTAGCGGGAGGAATATGGATGAGCAGTTCTTC; CDR3aa: CASSPWTSGRNMDEQFF
d_gene: -; abundance: -; j_gene: TRBJ2-5; v_gene: TRBV3-1/TRBV3-2; CDR3nt: TGTGCCAGCAGCCAATACGCGGGGAGAGAGACCCAGTACTTC; CDR3aa: CASSQYAGRETQYF
d_gene: TRBD1; abundance: -; j_gene: TRBJ1-1; v_gene: TRBV3-1/TRBV3-2; CDR3nt: TGTGCCAGCACTCAAAGACAGGGCAACACTGAAGCTTTCTTT; CDR3aa: CASTQRQGNTEAFF
d_gene: TRBD1; abundance: -; j_gene: TRBJ1-2; v_gene: TRBV5-4; CDR3nt: TGTGCCAGCACATTCTGGGACAGAGTCACTAACTATGGCTACACCTTC; CDR3aa: CASTFWDRVTNYGYTF
d_gene: TRBD2; abundance: -; j_gene: TRBJ2-1; v_gene: TRBV9; CDR3nt: TGTGCCAGCAGCGTAGTGGGACTAGCGGGAAATGAGCAGTTCTTC; CDR3aa: CASSVVGLAGNEQFF
d_gene: -; abundance: once; j_gene: TRBJ1-2; v_gene: TRBV29-1; CDR3nt: TGCAGCGCCTCGGGTGGCAACTATGGCTACACCTTC; CDR3aa: CSASGGNYGYTF
d_gene: -; abundance: -; j_gene: TRBJ2-7; v_gene: TRBV7-2; CDR3nt: TGTGCCAGCAGCTTAGACTTAGCTACCTACGAGCAGTACTTC; CDR3aa: CASSLDLATYEQYF
d_gene: -; abundance: few; j_gene: TRBJ2-7; v_gene: TRBV6-5; CDR3nt: TGTGCCAGCAGTTCCGGGGTGAGGCACGAGCAGTACTTC; CDR3aa: CASSSGVRHEQYF
d_gene: -; abundance: -; j_gene: TRBJ2-2; v_gene: TRBV6-2/TRBV6-3; CDR3nt: TGTGCCAGCAGTTGGAACCGGGACACCGGGGGGACCGGGGAGCTGTTTTTT; CDR3aa: CASSWNRDTGGTGELFF
d_gene: TRBD2; abundance: -; j_gene: TRBJ2-1; v_gene: TRBV6-5; CDR3nt: TGTGCCAGCAGTCCGGGACTAGCGGGAAACAATGAGCAGTTCTTC; CDR3aa: CASSPGLAGNNEQFF
d_gene: -; abundance: -; j_gene: TRBJ2-1; v_gene: TRBV7-9; CDR3nt: TGTGCCAGCAGCTTACAATTAAACGTCGAGCAGTTCTTC; CDR3aa: CASSLQLNVEQFF